These T cell receptor beta chains were read from a single sample in a study of T cells in Graves' hyperthyroidism and ophthalmopathy. TCRdb re-called the multiplex PCR reads through MiXCR, storing one row per CDR3 protein. The table lists hundreds of thousands of distinct CDR3 sequences, about 45% of them singletons. The sample comprised peripheral blood or thyroid tissue (not recorded which). These receptors came from an adult man with Graves' disease, either hyperthyroidism or ophthalmopathy (not recorded which). Both conserved end residues are part of each CDR3. The D gene is left open where the match is weak. Clone sizes are given selectively: once, few, many, or a class where the clone is expanded.

NA	TRBV7-9	14	TRBD1	TRBJ2-7	TGTGCCAGCAGCTTCACAGGGGGCGGCTACGAGCAGTACTTC	CASSFTGGGYEQYF
few	TRBV29-1	12	NA	TRBJ2-7	TGCAGCGTTGATGGGGACCTCTACGAGCAGTACTTC	CSVDGDLYEQYF
NA	TRBV19	14	TRBD1	TRBJ1-2	TGTGCCAGTAGTATCTTGGGACAGGCCTATGGCTACACCTTC	CASSILGQAYGYTF
NA	TRBV25-1	19	NA	TRBJ1-6	TGTGCCAGCAGCGTTCTTCTCCCGCCCAATGAGGGAGGGAGTTCACCCCTCCACTTT	CASSVLLPPNEGGSSPLHF
NA	TRBV15	16	TRBD1	TRBJ2-5	TGTGCCACCAGCAGCGGGACAGGGGGTCCGGCTGAGACCCAGTACTTC	CATSSGTGGPAETQYF
NA	TRBV2	15	TRBD1	TRBJ1-2	TGTGCCAGCAGTGAGGGTAGGGGACAGAACTATGGCTACACCTTC	CASSEGRGQNYGYTF
NA	TRBV29-1	14	NA	TRBJ1-5	TGTGCCAGCAGTTATCGGCCCAAGAATCAGCTCCAGCATTTT	CASSYRPKNQLQHF
many	TRBV25-1	18	NA	TRBJ1-5	TGTGCCAGCAGTGAAATCGAGCCGGGGGAACAGAGCAATCAGCCCCAGCATTTT	CASSEIEPGEQSNQPQHF
few	TRBV6-5	12	NA	TRBJ1-1	TGTGCCACCAAAACCATAGACACTGAAGCTTTCTTT	CATKTIDTEAFF
NA	TRBV6-5	16	NA	TRBJ2-2	TGTGCCAGCAGTTTCCAGGGGTGGGCAAACACCGGGGAGCTGTTTTTT	CASSFQGWANTGELFF
few	TRBV7-2	15	NA	TRBJ1-5	TGTGCCAGCAGCCCTAGTACAGATAGCAATCAGCCCCAGCATTTT	CASSPSTDSNQPQHF
NA	TRBV7-6	12	TRBD1	TRBJ2-7	TGTGCCAGCAGGGGGACAGGGGATGAGCAGTACTTC	CASRGTGDEQYF
many	TRBV5-1	14	NA	TRBJ1-1	TGCGCCAGCAGCCCCCAGACAGCGAACACTGAAGCTTTCTTT	CASSPQTANTEAFF
NA	TRBV9	15	TRBD1	TRBJ1-2	TGTGCCAGCAGCGTAGACAGGGGGTCTAACTATGGCTACACCTTC	CASSVDRGSNYGYTF
few	TRBV12-3/TRBV12-4	14	TRBD2	TRBJ2-7	TGTGCCAGCAGTTTTTGGCGGGAGGGCCACGAGCAGTACTTC	CASSFWREGHEQYF
NA	TRBV6-5	15	NA	TRBJ2-7	TGTGCCAGCAGTTATCAGGGCGGCAGTTACTGCGAGCAGTACTTC	CASSYQGGSYCEQYF
once	TRBV19	15	TRBD1	TRBJ1-1	TGTGCCAGTAGTCCCCGGGCAGGGGGTAGAACTGAAGCTTTCTTT	CASSPRAGGRTEAFF
many	TRBV20-1	12	NA	TRBJ2-5	TGCAGTGCTAGTCACATCCAAGAGACCCAGTACTTC	CSASHIQETQYF
few	TRBV2	16	TRBD1	TRBJ1-4	TGTGCCAGCAGTGCGGGACAGGGTTTCGCTAATGAAAAACTGTTTTTT	CASSAGQGFANEKLFF
many	TRBV12-3/TRBV12-4	12	NA	TRBJ1-2	TGTGCCAGCAGTTTACGGTACTATGGCTACACCTTC	CASSLRYYGYTF
NA	TRBV7-9	15	NA	TRBJ2-5	TGTGCCAGCAGCTTACCCCCCGGGGGAGAAGAGACCCAGTACTTC	CASSLPPGGEETQYF
NA	TRBV25-1	15	NA	TRBJ1-6	TGTGCCAGCAACGGAATCGGGGCCGGGAATTCACCCCTCCACTTT	CASNGIGAGNSPLHF
NA	TRBV10-3	13	NA	TRBJ1-4	TGTGCCATCAGTGACATACAGGGTGAAAAACTGTTTTTT	CAISDIQGEKLFF
NA	TRBV19	16	NA	TRBJ1-3	TGTGCCAGTAGTCCCCAAGACAGCATCTCTGGAAACACCATATATTTT	CASSPQDSISGNTIYF
few	TRBV12-3/TRBV12-4	13	NA	TRBJ2-7	TGTGCCAGCAGTTTAGGGATAACCTACGAGCAGTACTTC	CASSLGITYEQYF
once	TRBV2	14	TRBD2	TRBJ2-7	TGTGCCAGCACTCGAGCGGGAGAGAGCTACGAGCAGTACTTC	CASTRAGESYEQYF
few	TRBV10-3	14	NA	TRBJ2-7	TGTGCCAGCAGTTACCTCGGGACTTCCTACGAGCAGTACTTC	CASSYLGTSYEQYF
NA	TRBV7-2	14	NA	TRBJ2-7	TGTGCCAGCAGCTTAAGGAGACCTTACTACGAGCAGTACTTC	CASSLRRPYYEQYF
few	TRBV6-5	15	TRBD1	TRBJ1-5	TGTGCCAGCAGTTCACCGGACAGGGGCAATCAGCCCCAGCATTTT	CASSSPDRGNQPQHF